The T cell receptor (beta chain) described here comes from a study of blood T cell repertoires in COVID-19. About the research overall: Collection of acute and convalescent COVID-19 samples took place in the United States, Italy and Spain. The cDNA or gDNA used as material had been derived from T cells, B-cell-depleted T cells, or PBMCs.

The repertoire was sequenced with immunoSEQ multiplex PCR; TCRdb's copy has only in-frame clones and lacks some. The sample carries about 210,000 clones, more than 70% recorded once. This clonotype originated in a woman in her 50s with acute or convalescent COVID-19. Sequencing was performed on peripheral blood.

CDR3 region: CASSPGGLAGGPGGDEQYF. Here the CDR3 DNA reads TGCGCCAGCAGCCCGGGAGGACTAGCGGGAGGGCCGGGTGGGGACGAGCAGTACTTC. The chain recombines TRBV4-1 with TRBJ2-7; 15 bases are a match to TRBD2. This CDR3 is built from 19 residues. From germline, CDR1 is MGHRA and CDR2 YSYEKL. V gave up 4 bases and J gave up 5 bases; unmatched junction bases: 15.